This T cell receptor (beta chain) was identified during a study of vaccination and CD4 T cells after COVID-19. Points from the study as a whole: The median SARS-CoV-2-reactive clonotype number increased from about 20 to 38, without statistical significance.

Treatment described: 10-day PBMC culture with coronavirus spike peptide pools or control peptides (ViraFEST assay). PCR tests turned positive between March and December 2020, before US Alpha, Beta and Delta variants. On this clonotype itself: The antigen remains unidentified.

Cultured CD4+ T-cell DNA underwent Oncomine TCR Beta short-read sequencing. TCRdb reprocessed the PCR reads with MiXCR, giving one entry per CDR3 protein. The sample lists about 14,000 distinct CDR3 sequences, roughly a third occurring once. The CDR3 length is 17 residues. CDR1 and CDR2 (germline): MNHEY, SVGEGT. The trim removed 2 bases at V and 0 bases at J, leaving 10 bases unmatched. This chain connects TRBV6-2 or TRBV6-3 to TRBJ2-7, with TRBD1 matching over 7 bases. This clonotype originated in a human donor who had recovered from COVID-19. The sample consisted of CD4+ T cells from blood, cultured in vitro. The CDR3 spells CASSYPGTAYSSYEQYF. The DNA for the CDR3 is TGTGCCAGCAGTTACCCGGGGACAGCGTATTCCTCCTACGAGCAGTACTTC.